One and the same sample provided the 23 T cell receptor beta chains below, sequenced in a study of monozygotic twins with inflammatory bowel disease. TCRdb re-analyzed the 5' RACE reads; it lists each CDR3 protein once, without DNA. This sample's clone table lists approximately 380,000 distinct CDR3 sequences. The sample consisted of blood. The receptors here all came from a human donor with ulcerative colitis or Crohn's disease, or a healthy co-twin of an affected twin (not recorded which).

V usage is TRBV27 and J usage is TRBJ1-5; TCRdb names TRBD1, which stays unverified in the absence of DNA. This CDR3 is built from 14 residues. CDR1 is MNHEY and CDR2 is SMNVEV in the germline V gene (reference sequence). The CDR3 is CASSLQGPDQPQHF.

This chain connects TRBV19 to TRBJ1-5. CDR3 length equals 14 residues. Per the germline V gene, CDR1 is LNHDA and CDR2 is SQIVND (reference sequence). The CDR3 here is CASSIRDRNQPQHF.

The chain couples TRBV29-1 to TRBJ2-3; as DNA is missing, the TRBD1 call by TCRdb cannot be tested. The V gene's germline CDR1 is SQVTM and CDR2 ANQGSEA. This CDR3 comprises 13 residues. The CDR3 is CSVEGRGVDTQYF.

This chain connects TRBV7-2 to TRBJ2-4; with no DNA, the TCRdb D assignment of TRBD1 cannot be verified. The germline V gene has CDR1 SGHTA and CDR2 FQGNSA. CDR3 length: 15 amino acids. CDR3 loop: CASSSPLGGANIQYF.

V usage is TRBV20-1 and J usage is TRBJ2-3; the D call of TRBD1 rests on TCRdb alone, since no DNA is present to check it. CDR1 is DFQATT, CDR2 SNEGSKA, per germline (reference sequence). CDR3 length: 18 amino acids. The CDR3 protein is CSARDLSGGGWYSVTQYF.

This chain connects TRBV5-6 to TRBJ1-1; TCRdb picks TRBD1, but there is no DNA to check that call. CDR3 length: 15 amino acids. Germline V lookup: CDR1 SGHDT, CDR2 YYEEEE. CDR3: CASSTRTGKATEAFF. Together with reference TRBV5-6 and TRBJ1-1, the CDR3 gives the full variable domain: DAGVTQSPTHLIKTRGQQVTLRCSPKSGHDTVSWYQQALGQGPQFIFQYYEEEERQRGNFPDRFSGHQFPNYSSELNVNALLLGDSALYLCASSTRTGKATEAFFGQGTRLTVV.

This chain joins TRBV7-9 and TRBJ2-1. The length of the CDR3 is 14 residues. The germline V gene has CDR1 SEHNR and CDR2 FQNEAQ (reference sequence). CDR3 loop: CASSLAQGSNEQFF.

This chain links TRBV29-1 with TRBJ1-1; the TCRdb D gene call, TRBD1, has no DNA to confirm it. The CDR3 spans 13 residues. Looked up from germline, CDR1 is SQVTM and CDR2 is ANQGSEA. This chain's CDR3 is CSVTQGVYTEAFF. Combining the CDR3 with reference TRBV29-1 and TRBJ1-1 gives the whole variable domain SAVISQKPSRDICQRGTSLTIQCQVDSQVTMMFWYRQQPGQSLTLIATANQGSEATYESGFVIDKFPISRPNLTFSTLTVSNMSPEDSSIYLCSVTQGVYTEAFFGQGTRLTVV.

The chain carries TRBV12-3 or TRBV12-4 and TRBJ1-6; no DNA is available, so the TRBD1 call from TCRdb remains unchecked. The CDR3 covers 12 residues. This chain's CDR3 is CASSRTGLPLHF.

The CDR3 sequence is CSVGEGTGLVNEQFF. The V call is TRBV29-1, the J call TRBJ2-1; TCRdb designates TRBD1, a call that cannot be tested without DNA. Per germline, CDR1 SQVTM and CDR2 ANQGSEA. CDR3 size: 15 residues.

This chain connects TRBV5-1 to TRBJ1-1; there is no DNA to check the TCRdb D call of TRBD1. Per germline, CDR1 SGHRS and CDR2 YFSETQ. This CDR3 contains 14 residues. The CDR3 loop is CARAGGARSTEAFF.

This chain uses TRBV6-2 or TRBV6-3 with TRBJ2-7; TCRdb outputs TRBD1, but without DNA this stays unchecked. CDR1 is MNHEY, CDR2 SVGEGT, per germline. The CDR3 spans 18 residues. CDR3 region: CASRPLRDLTPSTWEQYF.

V is TRBV7-8 and J is TRBJ1-1. This CDR3 region has 15 residues. In germline, CDR1 is SGHVS, CDR2 FQNEAQ. CDR3 protein: CASSSVEGLNTEAFF.

V is TRBV29-1 and J is TRBJ2-7. CDR3 length: 11 amino acids. Germline V gene sequence: CDR1 SQVTM, CDR2 ANQGSEA. CDR3 amino acids: CSAGTANEQYF.

This chain links TRBV7-2 with TRBJ2-5; TCRdb gives TRBD2 as the D gene, but with no DNA this cannot be confirmed. This CDR3 comprises 18 residues. Germline CDR1 and CDR2: SGHTA and FQGNSA. CDR3 region: CASSLAPSGGPLQETQYF.

The gene calls are TRBV5-5 and TRBJ1-2. Germline V gene data show CDR1 as SGHKS and CDR2 as YYEKEE (reference sequence). The length of the CDR3 is 15 residues. The chain's CDR3 is CASSSGHASNYGYTF.

This sequence joins TRBV19 and TRBJ1-5; TCRdb calls TRBD1, which cannot be checked without DNA. The CDR3 covers 13 residues. The germline CDR1 and CDR2 sequences are LNHDA and SQIVND (reference sequence). This CDR3 reads CASSIRDTPPQHF.

This chain joins TRBV10-3 and TRBJ2-7; TCRdb proposes TRBD1, but this gene call is untestable without DNA. Germline-derived CDR1 and CDR2 are ENHRY and SYGVKD. CDR3 length: 15 amino acids. The chain's CDR3 is CAISEGTGDRFEQYF.

This chain links TRBV7-2 with TRBJ2-1; TCRdb calls TRBD2, which cannot be checked without DNA. The germline V gene has CDR1 SGHTA and CDR2 FQGNSA. This CDR3 region has 16 residues. CDR3 protein: CASSSQGTLDNNEQFF.

CDR3 sequence: CASSLTWQETQYF. The chain uses TRBV7-2 and TRBJ2-5. The CDR3 is made up of 13 amino acids. The germline CDR1 and CDR2 sequences are SGHTA and FQGNSA.

V and J are TRBV28 and TRBJ2-1; TCRdb reports TRBD1, a call that lacks DNA to check it against. The germline V gene encodes CDR1 MDHEN and CDR2 SYDVKM. The CDR3 is made up of 15 amino acids. The CDR3 loop reads CASSLRDRVYNEQFF.

The chain joins TRBV6-5 to TRBJ1-2; TCRdb's D call of TRBD1 is untestable without DNA. Looked up from germline, CDR1 is MNHEY and CDR2 is SVGAGI. The CDR3 consists of 16 residues. CDR3 region: CASSYSATRDRDGYTF.

J is TRBJ2-2 and V is TRBV5-1; TCRdb's assignment of TRBD1 cannot be checked, as there is no DNA. The CDR3 has 15 residues. CDR1 is SGHRS and CDR2 is YFSETQ in the germline V gene. CDR3 sequence: CASSPGTGTAGELFF.